The next 30 T cell receptor beta chains were all read from a single sample in a study of cytomegalovirus exposure and HLA in healthy donors. PCR involved 60 Vbeta and 13 Jbeta primers. Sequenced by immunoSEQ multiplex PCR; TCRdb stores in-frame clones only, minus some. The table lists around 78,000 clones, about four fifths of them singletons. Sequenced material: PBMCs. These receptors were taken from a woman between 50 and 59 years old in good health and CMV-seronegative.

V and J are TRBV18 and TRBJ1-4; no reliable D call. Per the germline V gene, CDR1 is KGHSH and CDR2 is LQKENI. Trimming took off 3 bases at V and 7 bases at J, with 12 bases between the two ends. The CDR3 has 14 amino acids. The CDR3 DNA is TGTGCCAGCTCACCCGAGGAGGCAGTTGAAAAACTGTTTTTT. This codes for CASSPEEAVEKLFF.

The sample holds one count of this clone. The rearrangement joins TRBV5-4 to TRBJ1-2; D not resolved. The V end was cut by 9 bases, the J end by 2 bases, with 17 bases between. The CDR3 spans 14 residues. Germline V gene lookup returns CDR1 SGHNT and CDR2 YYREEE (reference sequence). The CDR3 reads CATTPGGSNYGYTF. CDR3 bases: TGTGCCACTACCCCGGGTGGGTCGAACTATGGCTACACCTTC. The full variable domain, its missing parts supplied by reference TRBV5-4 and TRBJ1-2, is ETGVTQSPTHLIKTRGQQVTLRCSSQSGHNTVSWYQQALGQGPQFIFQYYREEENGRGNFPPRFSGLQFPNYSSELNVNALELDDSALYLCATTPGGSNYGYTFGSGTRLTVV.

The CDR3 DNA follows: TGTGCCACCAGCAGAGATAGTTTACAGGGCTACACCTTC. Protein: CATSRDSLQGYTF. The chain is built from TRBV15 and TRBJ1-2; D gene unclear. Trimming removed 0 bases from V and 8 bases from J, with 10 bases in between. The CDR3 loop spans 13 amino acids. The germline V gene encodes CDR1 LNHNV and CDR2 YYDKDF (reference sequence). The whole variable domain, remainder taken from reference TRBV15 and TRBJ1-2, is DAMVIQNPRYQVTQFGKPVTLSCSQTLNHNVMYWYQQKSSQAPKLLFHYYDKDFNNEADTPDNFQSRRPNTSFCFLDIRSPGLGDTAMYLCATSRDSLQGYTFGSGTRLTVV.

J is TRBJ1-1 and V is TRBV5-4; the match to TRBD1 covers 11 bases. Losses at the gene ends were 1 base for V and 6 bases for J; bases not matched to a gene: 5. This CDR3 is 15 amino acids long. Germline assignment: CDR1 SGHNT and CDR2 YYREEE (reference sequence). CDR3 sequence reads: CASSLSGQGAAEAFF. The CDR3 nucleotides read TGTGCCAGCAGCTTGTCCGGACAGGGGGCCGCTGAAGCTTTCTTT.

The J gene is TRBJ1-2, the V gene TRBV6-4, with unresolved D. The length of the CDR3 is 11 residues. Germline V gene lookup returns CDR1 MRHNA and CDR2 SNTAGT. The germline V and J ends were trimmed by 7 bases and 6 bases, with 9 bases remaining between them. Here the CDR3 reads CASNSRDGYTF. For the CDR3, the DNA is TGTGCCAGCAATTCTAGAGATGGCTACACCTTC.

The sample holds one count of this clone. The chain has TRBV25-1 and TRBJ2-5, with a weak D call TRBD2 (6 bases). The germline V gene has CDR1 MGHDK and CDR2 SYGVNS. CDR3 length: 14 residues. The V gene lost 7 bases and the J gene lost 2 bases, with 14 bases spanning the gap. The CDR3 here is CASKAGQLQETQYF. As DNA, the CDR3 is TGTGCCAGCAAGGCGGGGCAGCTACAAGAGACCCAGTACTTC.

This clone was seen only once. J is TRBJ1-1 and V is TRBV29-1; D is undetermined. Germline CDR1 is SQVTM and CDR2 is ANQGSEA. The CDR3 runs to 12 residues. V gave up 4 bases and J gave up 0 bases, with 6 bases separating them. The CDR3 DNA sequence: TGCAGCGTTGTGCGGATGAACACTGAAGCTTTCTTT. Translating it yields CSVVRMNTEAFF.

This chain uses TRBV25-1 with TRBJ1-4; 8 nucleotides line up with TRBD1. The ends lost 1 base at V and 4 bases at J; junction bases unmatched: 5. This CDR3 has 16 residues. CDR1 and CDR2 (germline): MGHDK, SYGVNS. CDR3 coding DNA: TGTGCCAGCAGTGAATTGGGGACAGGCCTTAATGAAAAACTGTTTTTT. This encodes CASSELGTGLNEKLFF. Complete variable domain (other parts from reference TRBV25-1 and TRBJ1-4): EADIYQTPRYLVIGTGKKITLECSQTMGHDKMYWYQQDPGMELHLIHYSYGVNSTEKGDLSSESTVSRIRTEHFPLTLESARPSHTSQYLCASSELGTGLNEKLFFGSGTQLSVL.

This chain joins TRBV4-1 and TRBJ2-3, with TRBD2 matching 7 bases. Germline V CDR1 and CDR2: MGHRA, YSYEKL. The CDR3 is made up of 17 amino acids. The V gene end was trimmed by 5 bases and the J gene end by 2 bases; junction bases not matched to a gene: 13. The CDR3 sequence is CASSFGPPSGFTDTQYF. In DNA form, the CDR3 reads TGCGCCAGCAGCTTCGGTCCCCCTAGCGGCTTCACAGATACGCAGTATTTT.

Written as DNA, the CDR3 is TGCGCCAGCGCCTCTAGACAGGGCCAGAACACTGAAGCTTTCTTT. This gives the protein CASASRQGQNTEAFF. V gene TRBV4-1 combines with J gene TRBJ1-1, with 7 bases matching TRBD1. The CDR3 consists of 15 residues. Germline lookup yields CDR1 MGHRA and CDR2 YSYEKL. V was clipped by 8 bases and J by 1 base; unmatched bases: 10.

The table lists this clone with a count of one. The chain combines TRBV9 with TRBJ2-3; 7 bases are a match to TRBD1. Germline trimming cut 4 bases from V and 3 bases from J; bases unmatched to any gene: 8. Germline loops: CDR1 SGDLS, CDR2 YYNGEE. The CDR3 spans 15 residues. The CDR3 DNA sequence: TGTGCCAGCAGCATTCGGGACAGCCGGACAGATACGCAGTATTTT. This gives the protein CASSIRDSRTDTQYF.

The chain is built from TRBV27 and TRBJ1-1; D gene unclear. Trimming removed 5 bases at V and 3 bases at J, with 19 bases between. This CDR3 is 16 amino acids long. Per germline, CDR1 MNHEY and CDR2 SMNVEV (reference sequence). The CDR3 DNA reads TGTGCCAGCAGTAAGTTTCGGCTCGGGGAACACACTGAAGCTTTCTTT. This encodes CASSKFRLGEHTEAFF.

This chain uses TRBV5-1 with TRBJ1-2, with TRBD1 identical over 10 bases. The CDR3 spans 12 residues. CDR1 and CDR2 (germline): SGHRS, YFSETQ. The V and J ends lost 0 bases and 12 bases, in that order; junction bases with no gene match: 2. The CDR3 bases are TGCGCCAGCAGCTTGGCTGGGACAGGGGACACCTTC. Protein sequence: CASSLAGTGDTF.

This chain joins TRBV7-9 and TRBJ2-5, with 7 bases lining up with TRBD2. Germline V gene lookup returns CDR1 SEHNR and CDR2 FQNEAQ (reference sequence). V was pared by 5 bases and J by 5 bases, with 8 bases of the junction left unmatched. This CDR3 region has 14 residues. CDR3 region: CASSRLAAGETQYF. The CDR3 coding sequence is TGTGCCAGCAGCCGACTAGCCGCCGGGGAGACCCAGTACTTC.

The chain combines TRBV30 with TRBJ1-2; D gene uncertain. The V gene's germline CDR1 is GTSNPN and CDR2 SVGIG (reference sequence). Trimming stripped 7 bases from V and 2 bases from J, with 14 bases between. The CDR3 covers 13 residues. The CDR3 coding sequence is TGTGCCTCCCGAGGCGAGACGAACTATGGCTACACCTTC. Protein product: CASRGETNYGYTF. Combining the CDR3 with reference TRBV30 and TRBJ1-2 gives the whole variable domain SQTIHQWPATLVQPVGSPLSLECTVEGTSNPNLYWYRQAAGRGLQLLFYSVGIGQISSEVPQNLSASRPQDRQFILSSKKLLLSDSGFYLCASRGETNYGYTFGSGTRLTVV.

The chain employs TRBV7-2 and TRBJ1-4; 7 bases map to TRBD1. The CDR3 is 14 residues long. Trimming removed 5 bases from V and 8 bases from J; junction bases left unmatched: 8. Germline V lookup: CDR1 SGHTA, CDR2 FQGNSA. The CDR3 DNA reads as TGTGCCAGCAGCCAGGACAGGTCTCACGAAAAACTGTTTTTT. Its protein product is CASSQDRSHEKLFF.

This chain uses TRBV7-3 with TRBJ2-7; TRBD1 is a possible D gene (6 bases). The CDR3 sequence is 16 residues long. Germline CDR1 reads SGHTA; CDR2 reads FQGTGA. Trimming removed 0 bases from V and 3 bases from J, with 15 bases in between. CDR3 residues: CASSLTDYTGIYEQYV. The CDR3 DNA follows: TGTGCCAGCAGCTTAACCGACTACACAGGGATCTACGAGCAGTACGTC.

The J gene is TRBJ1-3, the V gene TRBV7-8, with D perhaps TRBD1 (5 bases). CDR1 is SGHVS, CDR2 FQNEAQ, per germline. With 1 base removed from V and 3 bases from J, the gap between germline ends came to 16 bases. The CDR3 loop spans 17 amino acids. CDR3 loop: CASSLGSVRGGGNTIYF. In DNA form, the CDR3 reads TGTGCCAGCAGCTTAGGGTCGGTGAGGGGAGGTGGAAACACCATATATTTT.

V is TRBV4-1 and J is TRBJ2-7, with 9 nucleotides matching TRBD2. The CDR3 extends over 16 amino acids. The germline gives CDR1 MGHRA, CDR2 YSYEKL. V lost 3 bases to trimming and J lost 2 bases; unmatched junction nucleotides: 8. CDR3 nucleotide sequence: TGCGCCAGCAGCCATATCACTAGCGGGCCTCCCTACGAGCAGTACTTC. Its protein product is CASSHITSGPPYEQYF.

This clone was detected once. The rearrangement joins TRBV27 to TRBJ2-1; D possibly corresponds to TRBD1 (5 bases). The CDR3 is 15 residues long. Trimming stripped 5 bases from V and 0 bases from J, with 11 bases between. Germline V gives CDR1 MNHEY, CDR2 SMNVEV (reference sequence). In nucleotides, the CDR3 is TGTGCCAGCAGTCTCCTAGGGGTCTCCTACAATGAGCAGTTCTTC. Translated: CASSLLGVSYNEQFF.

The chain uses TRBV5-1 and TRBJ1-1, with D possibly TRBD1 on 6 matching bases. Trimming removed 3 bases from V and 3 bases from J, with 12 bases in between. This CDR3 has 14 amino acids. Germline loops: CDR1 SGHRS, CDR2 YFSETQ. CDR3 in DNA: TGCGCCAGCAGCTCCGGGCAGGGGCACACTGAAGCTTTCTTT. Translated: CASSSGQGHTEAFF.

This clone was seen a single time. This chain uses TRBV7-3 with TRBJ2-5, with TRBD1 as a possible D gene (6 bases). V lost 4 bases and J lost 2, with 14 bases in between. Germline CDR1 reads SGHTA; CDR2 reads FQGTGA. The CDR3 is 15 residues long. The CDR3 here is CASSSSRDKQETQYF. The CDR3, as DNA: TGTGCCAGCAGCTCTTCCCGGGACAAACAAGAGACCCAGTACTTC.

V gene TRBV30 combines with J gene TRBJ1-1; D not certain. Trimming took off 4 bases at V and 1 base at J, with 10 bases between the two ends. CDR1 and CDR2 (germline): GTSNPN, SVGIG (reference sequence). The CDR3 consists of 13 residues. The CDR3 DNA sequence: TGTGCCTGGATTGGTAGTAAGAACACTGAAGCTTTCTTT. Its protein product is CAWIGSKNTEAFF.

The V call is TRBV5-1, the J call TRBJ2-1; 7 positions match TRBD2. V gave up 0 bases and J gave up 8 bases; unmatched junction bases: 11. Germline CDR1 is SGHRS and CDR2 is YFSETQ. This CDR3 has 16 residues. The CDR3 protein is CASSLGLGGSIHEQFF. CDR3 in DNA: TGCGCCAGCAGCTTGGGACTTGGCGGGAGTATCCATGAGCAGTTCTTC.

V usage is TRBV4-1 and J usage is TRBJ2-3; D remains ambiguous. The CDR3 loop spans 14 amino acids. V was cut by 0 bases and J by 9 bases, with 13 bases left in between. CDR1 and CDR2 (germline): MGHRA, YSYEKL. Written as DNA, the CDR3 is TGCGCCAGCAGCCAAGAGCCGAGGATTATAACGCAGTATTTT. Protein product: CASSQEPRIITQYF.

The rearrangement uses TRBV30 and TRBJ1-1; 7 bases agree with TRBD1. The CDR3 runs to 15 residues. Germline lookup yields CDR1 GTSNPN and CDR2 SVGIG (reference sequence). J gave up 0 bases and V 8 bases, and 12 bases lay outside the gene matches. The CDR3 DNA is TGTGCCGTAAACAGGGGTAATAGACTGAACACTGAAGCTTTCTTT. Its protein is CAVNRGNRLNTEAFF.

The chain has TRBV4-1 and TRBJ2-1; 9 nucleotides match TRBD2. The germline V gene has CDR1 MGHRA and CDR2 YSYEKL. Losses at the gene ends were 0 bases for V and 7 bases for J; bases not matched to a gene: 4. There are 15 residues in the CDR3. CDR3 sequence (DNA): TGCGCCAGCAGCCAAGAGCGGGAGGGTGGAAATGAGCAGTTCTTC. It yields the protein CASSQEREGGNEQFF.

The rearrangement links TRBV28 to TRBJ2-3, with TRBD2 identical over 8 bases. Trimming took 8 bases from V and 4 from J; bases not matched to a gene: 5. The germline CDR1 and CDR2 sequences are MDHEN and SYDVKM. This CDR3 is 13 amino acids long. CDR3 bases: TGTGCCAGCTTGAAGCGGGAGTCAGATACGCAGTATTTT. Translation gives CASLKRESDTQYF.

This clone was observed a single time. V and J are TRBV5-5 and TRBJ2-5; 10 positions agree with TRBD1. Germline lookup yields CDR1 SGHKS and CDR2 YYEKEE (reference sequence). V lost 3 bases, J lost 3 bases, and 5 bases stayed unmatched. The CDR3 is 15 residues long. The CDR3 loop is CASSSSGQGKETQYF. CDR3 DNA sequence: TGTGCCAGCAGCTCCTCGGGACAGGGGAAAGAGACCCAGTACTTC.

The chain employs TRBV7-8 and TRBJ2-7; 8 bases fit TRBD2. V lost 1 base, J lost 1 base, and 9 bases stayed unmatched. There are 17 residues in the CDR3. Germline V CDR1 and CDR2: SGHVS, FQNEAQ. This CDR3 reads CASSLVARGASSYEQYV. In nucleotides, the CDR3 is TGTGCCAGCAGCTTAGTGGCGCGGGGGGCCTCATCCTACGAGCAGTACGTC.